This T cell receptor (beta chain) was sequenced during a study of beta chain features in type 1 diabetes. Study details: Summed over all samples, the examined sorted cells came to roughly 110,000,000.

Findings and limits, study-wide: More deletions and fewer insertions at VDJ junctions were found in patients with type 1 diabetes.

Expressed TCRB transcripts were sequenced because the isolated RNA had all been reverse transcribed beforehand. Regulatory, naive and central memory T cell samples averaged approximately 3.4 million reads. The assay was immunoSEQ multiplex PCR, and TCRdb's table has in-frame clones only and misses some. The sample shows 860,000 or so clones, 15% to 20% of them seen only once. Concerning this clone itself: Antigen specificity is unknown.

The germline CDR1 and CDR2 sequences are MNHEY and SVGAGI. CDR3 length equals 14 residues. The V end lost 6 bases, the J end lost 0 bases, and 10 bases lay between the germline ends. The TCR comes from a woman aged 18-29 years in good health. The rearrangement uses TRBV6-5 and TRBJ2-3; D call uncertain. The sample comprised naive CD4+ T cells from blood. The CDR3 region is CASRARGSTDTQYF. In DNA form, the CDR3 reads TGTGCCAGCAGGGCTAGAGGAAGCACAGATACGCAGTATTTT.